This T cell receptor (beta chain) is drawn from a study of OX40 agonist ivuxolimab in advanced cancers. Autoimmune disease history or systemic immunosuppression barred patients. The table came from immunoSEQ multiplex PCR; TCRdb's copy has only in-frame clones and leaves some out. The data contain about 76,000 clones, around nine tenths of them seen just once; the ten biggest clones take up 2.5%. The germline V and J ends were trimmed by 0 bases and 10 bases, with 10 bases remaining between them. The CDR3 totals 12 residues. The germline V gene encodes CDR1 SGHKS and CDR2 YYEKEE (reference sequence).

Source: CD4+ or CD8+ T cells sorted from blood, taken in a trial of the OX40 agonist ivuxolimab. V is TRBV5-5 and J is TRBJ1-1, with D hard to call. The clonotype was recovered from an adult with an advanced solid tumor such as melanoma, head and neck, liver or kidney cancer. The CDR3 protein is CASSLEGQVAFF. The CDR3 region has the DNA TGTGCCAGCAGCTTGGAGGGTCAAGTAGCTTTCTTT. The variable domain in full, with the rest retrieved from reference TRBV5-5 and TRBJ1-1, is DAGVTQSPTHLIKTRGQQVTLRCSPISGHKSVSWYQQVLGQGPQFIFQYYEKEERGRGNFPDRFSARQFPNYSSELNVNALLLGDSALYLCASSLEGQVAFFGQGTRLTVV.